This T cell receptor beta chain was observed in a study of blood T cell repertoires in COVID-19. The overall study: Acute and convalescent COVID-19 specimens originated in the United States, Italy and Spain. PBMCs, B-cell-depleted T cells, or T cells were the source of the cDNA or gDNA that made up the material.

As originally analysed: Estimation of nucleated cell counts was performed using reference gene primer amplification. Sequenced by immunoSEQ multiplex PCR; TCRdb stores in-frame clones only, minus some. V and J calls and clone size are given by that table; D and trimming were obtained from the DNA. The top ten clones hold about an eighth of a sample with 280,000 or so clones, 85% of them seen once. The sequence was collected from a human donor in a cohort sampled during active COVID-19. Sequencing was done on a sample of peripheral blood.

The DNA for the CDR3 is TGTGCCAGCAGCCCTCCGCCTAGCGGGAGTAGGGGGGATACGCAGTATTTT. Its protein product is CASSPPPSGSRGDTQYF. The rearrangement uses TRBV7-9 and TRBJ2-3; 10 nucleotides line up with TRBD2. Germline assignment: CDR1 SEHNR and CDR2 FQNEAQ (reference sequence). Germline trimming cut 5 bases from V and 6 bases from J; bases unmatched to any gene: 14. The CDR3 consists of 17 residues.